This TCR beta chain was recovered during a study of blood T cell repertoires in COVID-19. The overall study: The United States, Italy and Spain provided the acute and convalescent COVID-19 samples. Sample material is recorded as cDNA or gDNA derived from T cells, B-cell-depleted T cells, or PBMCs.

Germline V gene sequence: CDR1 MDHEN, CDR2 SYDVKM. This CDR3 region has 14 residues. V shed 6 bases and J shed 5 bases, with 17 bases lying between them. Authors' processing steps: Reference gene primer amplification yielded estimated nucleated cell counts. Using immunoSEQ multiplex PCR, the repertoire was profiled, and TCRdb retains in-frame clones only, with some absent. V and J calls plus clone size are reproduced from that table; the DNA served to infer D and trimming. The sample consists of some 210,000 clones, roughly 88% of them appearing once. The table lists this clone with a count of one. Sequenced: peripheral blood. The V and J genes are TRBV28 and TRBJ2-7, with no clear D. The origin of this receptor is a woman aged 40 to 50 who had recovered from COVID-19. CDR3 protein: CASSKTKYSDEQYF. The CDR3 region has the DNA TGTGCCAGCAGCAAAACGAAATACTCGGACGAGCAGTACTTC.